Detailed here is one T cell receptor beta chain. This sample was included in a study of CD8+ T cells in alopecia areata. RNA was isolated and reverse transcribed to cDNA, the sequencing template. TCRdb keeps only in-frame clones here, not all; method: immunoSEQ multiplex PCR. The sample has hundreds of thousands of clones; roughly 63% are singletons. Treatment reported: oral pan-JAK inhibitor, 5-10 mg twice daily. Germline-derived CDR1 and CDR2 are SGHTA and FQGNSA. Between the trimmed V and J ends, which lost 4 bases and 7 bases, there was a span of 19 bases. The length of the CDR3 is 15 residues. Material: CD4+ T cells sorted from blood, obtained at approximately week 51, from a patient treated with tofacitinib. The rearrangement uses TRBV7-2 and TRBJ1-2; tentative D call: TRBD1 (5 bases). The receptor was isolated from a human donor with alopecia areata. The CDR3 loop is CASSSQVTGGFGYTF. In DNA, the CDR3 is TGTGCCAGCAGCTCCCAAGTTACGGGGGGTTTTGGCTACACCTTC. Based on the CDR3 plus reference TRBV7-2 and TRBJ1-2, the full variable domain is GAGVSQSPSNKVTEKGKDVELRCDPISGHTALYWYRQSLGQGLEFLIYFQGNSAPDKSGLPSDRFSAERTGGSVSTLTIQRTQQEDSAVYLCASSSQVTGGFGYTFGSGTRLTVV.